The 22 T cell receptor beta chains in this list originate from one sample, sequenced in a study of blood T cell repertoires in COVID-19. Clones were sequenced by immunoSEQ multiplex PCR, and TCRdb holds only the in-frame ones, with some missing. The top ten clones hold approximately 8% of a sample with roughly 160,000 clones, 86% of them seen once. The material sequenced was peripheral blood. All receptors come from a man aged 60 to 69 with acute or convalescent COVID-19.

This chain joins TRBV6-5 and TRBJ2-5, with TRBD2 identical over 7 bases. Per germline, CDR1 MNHEY and CDR2 SVGAGI. J gave up 4 bases and V 5 bases, and 7 bases lay outside the gene matches. The CDR3 contains 14 residues. This chain's CDR3 is CASSPPGGRETQYF. The CDR3 region has the DNA TGTGCCAGCAGTCCGCCGGGGGGTCGAGAGACCCAGTACTTC.

V gene TRBV7-2 combines with J gene TRBJ2-7, with 10 bases aligning to TRBD1. There are 15 residues in the CDR3. Germline CDR1 SGHTA, CDR2 FQGNSA. V lost 5 bases, J lost 6 bases, and 10 bases stayed unmatched. In DNA form, the CDR3 reads TGTGCCAGCAGCATCCCCAGGACAGGGGGGCTCGAGCAGTACTTC. Translated, it gives CASSIPRTGGLEQYF.

The genes are TRBV5-4 and TRBJ2-2; 7 bases match TRBD2. CDR1 is SGHNT, CDR2 YYREEE, per germline (reference sequence). V trimming: 0 bases; J trimming: 8 bases; junction bases outside the gene matches: 7. The length of the CDR3 is 15 residues. CDR3 loop: CASSLAGSSGGELFF. CDR3 in DNA: TGTGCCAGCAGCTTGGCCGGAAGTAGCGGGGGGGAGCTGTTTTTT.

The gene calls are TRBV10-3 and TRBJ2-7; 7 bases agree with TRBD1. The length of the CDR3 is 12 residues. In germline, CDR1 is ENHRY, CDR2 SYGVKD. Trimming cost V 8 bases and J 0 bases; bases outside gene matches: 1. The CDR3 loop reads CAIRDSSYEQYF. As DNA, the CDR3 is TGTGCCATCCGGGACAGCTCCTACGAGCAGTACTTC.

The genes are TRBV5-1 and TRBJ2-7; 10 nucleotides align to TRBD1. The V segment lost 0 bases and the J segment 6 bases; nucleotides outside the gene matches: 6. Germline CDR1 and CDR2: SGHRS and YFSETQ. The CDR3 sequence is 15 residues long. This chain's CDR3 is CASSLAGTGVGEQYF. The CDR3 bases are TGCGCCAGCAGCTTGGCCGGGACAGGGGTAGGCGAGCAGTACTTC.

The V and J genes are TRBV27 and TRBJ1-2; D gene unclear. The V and J ends lost 6 bases and 0 bases respectively, with 11 bases between them. CDR3 length equals 14 residues. Germline V gene lookup returns CDR1 MNHEY and CDR2 SMNVEV (reference sequence). This CDR3 is CASRSGFTNYGYTF. CDR3 coding DNA: TGTGCCAGCAGATCGGGATTTACTAACTATGGCTACACCTTC.

This clone was found once. The gene calls are TRBV11-3 and TRBJ2-1; the D gene is possibly TRBD1 (6 bases). V was pared by 5 bases and J by 9 bases, with 11 bases between. Germline CDR1 SGHNT, CDR2 YENEEA. This CDR3 contains 12 residues. CDR3 amino acids: CASSPTGSEQFF. In DNA form, the CDR3 reads TGTGCCAGCAGCCCAACAGGGTCTGAGCAGTTCTTC.

The chain uses TRBV5-1 and TRBJ2-1; TRBD1 aligns across 7 bases. The trim removed 3 bases at V and 2 bases at J, leaving 14 bases unmatched. CDR1 SGHRS and CDR2 YFSETQ come from the germline V gene. The CDR3 runs 18 residues. This CDR3 reads CASSSTGQARGAYNEQFF. CDR3 nucleotides: TGCGCCAGCAGCTCAACCGGACAGGCTAGAGGGGCCTACAATGAGCAGTTCTTC. The full variable domain, rest sourced from reference TRBV5-1 and TRBJ2-1, is KAGVTQTPRYLIKTRGQQVTLSCSPISGHRSVSWYQQTPGQGLQFLFEYFSETQRNKGNFPGRFSGRQFSNSRSEMNVSTLELGDSALYLCASSSTGQARGAYNEQFFGPGTRLTVL.

The chain recombines TRBV28 with TRBJ2-2; weak D call: TRBD1 (5 bases). Germline assignment: CDR1 MDHEN and CDR2 SYDVKM. The CDR3 is 18 residues long. V was cut by 5 bases and J by 1 base, with 20 bases left in between. CDR3 in amino acids: CASSPPRAAGRNTGELFF. CDR3 bases: TGTGCCAGCAGTCCCCCCAGAGCAGCAGGGCGGAACACCGGGGAGCTGTTTTTT.

V and J are TRBV5-5 and TRBJ2-5; 7 nucleotides agree with TRBD1. CDR1 SGHKS and CDR2 YYEKEE come from the germline V gene (reference sequence). V lost 3 bases, J lost 2 bases, and 4 bases stayed unmatched. The CDR3 has 14 residues. CDR3 sequence: CASSSRQGQETQYF. The CDR3 DNA reads TGTGCCAGCAGCTCCCGACAGGGACAAGAGACCCAGTACTTC. Drawing the rest from reference TRBV5-5 and TRBJ2-5, the complete variable domain is DAGVTQSPTHLIKTRGQQVTLRCSPISGHKSVSWYQQVLGQGPQFIFQYYEKEERGRGNFPDRFSARQFPNYSSELNVNALLLGDSALYLCASSSRQGQETQYFGPGTRLLVL.

This clone was found once. CDR3 loop: CASSLGPSLGRAETQYF. In DNA form, the CDR3 reads TGTGCCAGCAGCTTAGGCCCCTCACTAGGCCGGGCGGAGACCCAGTACTTC. The chain combines TRBV7-3 with TRBJ2-5, with a possible D match to TRBD2 (5 bases). Germline V gene data show CDR1 as SGHTA and CDR2 as FQGTGA. V was shortened by 2 bases and J by 5 bases, with 21 bases between the two germline ends. The CDR3 spans 17 residues.

The chain uses TRBV7-9 and TRBJ1-1; D uncertain. CDR1 and CDR2 (germline): SEHNR, FQNEAQ (reference sequence). The CDR3 consists of 13 residues. Trimming cost V 2 bases and J 9 bases, with 13 bases left between them. CDR3 bases: TGTGCCAGCAGCTTAAGGGAGGGCCATAAAGCTTTCTTT. Translating it yields CASSLREGHKAFF.

The V gene is TRBV3-1 (or the pseudogene TRBV3-2), the J gene TRBJ2-2, with TRBD1 matching over 7 bases. The CDR3 contains 15 residues. V lost 2 bases and J lost 6; bases outside the gene matches: 6. Per the germline V gene, CDR1 is LGHDT and CDR2 is YNNKEL (reference sequence). The CDR3 nucleotides read TGTGCCAGCAGCCAATCTGACAGGGTAGCCGGGGAGCTGTTTTTT. Protein sequence: CASSQSDRVAGELFF.

The V gene is TRBV13, the J gene TRBJ2-1; 10 bases map to TRBD2. Germline V CDR1 and CDR2: PRHDT, FYEKMQ (reference sequence). This CDR3 region has 14 residues. Unmatched junction bases numbered 13, after V lost 5 bases and J lost 15 bases. The CDR3 DNA follows: TGTGCCAGCAGCCTGCAGGCAGCGGGAGGGCCGAGGTTCTTC. Translation: CASSLQAAGGPRFF.

The chain recombines TRBV7-3 with TRBJ2-1; no firm D call. Deletions cut 0 bases from V and 7 bases from J, with 19 bases between. The CDR3 loop spans 17 amino acids. Looked up from germline, CDR1 is SGHTA and CDR2 is FQGTGA. CDR3 sequence reads: CASSLTRLTSSRNEQFF. The CDR3 DNA sequence: TGTGCCAGCAGCTTAACGAGGTTAACGTCGTCTCGGAATGAGCAGTTCTTC. Based on the CDR3 plus reference TRBV7-3 and TRBJ2-1, the full variable domain is GAGVSQTPSNKVTEKGKYVELRCDPISGHTALYWYRQSLGQGPEFLIYFQGTGAADDSGLPNDRFFAVRPEGSVSTLKIQRTERGDSAVYLCASSLTRLTSSRNEQFFGPGTRLTVL.

The chain employs TRBV4-1 and TRBJ1-4, with D perhaps matching TRBD1 (6 bases). There are 14 residues in the CDR3. Germline-derived CDR1 and CDR2 are MGHRA and YSYEKL. With 3 bases removed from V and 6 bases from J, the gap between germline ends came to 11 bases. The CDR3 spells CASSQGHTDEKLFF. CDR3 sequence (DNA): TGCGCCAGCAGCCAGGGACACACGGATGAAAAACTGTTTTTT.

This chain uses TRBV10-2 with TRBJ2-1, with 10 nucleotides matching TRBD2. J gave up 7 bases and V 6 bases, and 18 bases lay outside the gene matches. This CDR3 has 18 amino acids. Looked up from germline, CDR1 is WSHSY and CDR2 is SAAADI. The CDR3 region has the DNA TGCGCCAGCAGGCTAGGGTGGGTAGCGGGAGGCCCAAGGAATGAGCAGTTCTTC. Its translation: CASRLGWVAGGPRNEQFF.

The V and J genes are TRBV10-2 and TRBJ2-1, with 9 bases identical to TRBD2. Germline V lookup: CDR1 WSHSY, CDR2 SAAADI. Unmatched junction bases numbered 3, after V lost 2 bases and J lost 4 bases. The CDR3 runs 15 residues. As DNA, the CDR3 is TGCGCCAGCAGTGAGCTTCTAGCGGGATACAATGAGCAGTTCTTC. This gives the protein CASSELLAGYNEQFF.

The chain carries TRBV20-1 and TRBJ2-3; D ambiguous. Per germline, CDR1 DFQATT and CDR2 SNEGSKA (reference sequence). The CDR3 sequence is 11 residues long. Trimming took off 4 bases at V and 2 bases at J, with 4 bases between the two ends. CDR3 DNA sequence: TGCAGTGCTACGGTCACAGATACGCAGTATTTT. Encoded protein: CSATVTDTQYF.

This clone was counted a single time. The chain combines TRBV14 with TRBJ2-1; 8 nucleotides match TRBD2. V lost 4 bases and J lost 6; bases outside the gene matches: 14. Germline V CDR1 and CDR2: SGHDN, FVKESK. The CDR3 spans 17 residues. The chain's CDR3 is CASSPTSGLAVLNEQFF. CDR3 sequence (DNA): TGTGCCAGCAGCCCGACCAGCGGACTAGCTGTCCTCAATGAGCAGTTCTTC.

This clone was observed once. The rearrangement joins TRBV7-6 to TRBJ2-2, with D hard to call. CDR3 length equals 17 residues. Germline V CDR1 and CDR2: SGHVS, FNYEAQ. Trimming left V 4 bases short and J 3 bases short, with 18 bases between. The CDR3 coding sequence is TGTGCCAGCAGCTCTTCCTCCCCCTACGCGGACACCGGGGAGCTGTTTTTT. It specifies CASSSSSPYADTGELFF.

This chain connects TRBV4-1 to TRBJ1-6; 10 bases agree with TRBD1. The CDR3 extends over 16 amino acids. CDR1 and CDR2 (germline): MGHRA, YSYEKL. Trimming cost V 4 bases and J 7 bases; bases outside gene matches: 7. The CDR3 protein is CASSRFDRGPNSPLHF. As DNA, the CDR3 is TGCGCCAGCAGCCGATTCGACAGGGGGCCAAATTCACCCCTCCACTTT.